The 17 T cell receptor beta chains reported below all come from one sample, sequenced in a study of T cell responses to AZD1222 COVID-19 vaccine. Method: immunoSEQ multiplex PCR; TCRdb's copy keeps in-frame clones and lacks some. The profile covers 18,000 or so clones, with nearly 90% appearing a single time and roughly 8.7% taken by the ten largest. The starting material was peripheral blood, obtained 28 days after the second AZD1222 dose. These receptors were obtained from an adult who received the AZD1222 COVID-19 vaccine.

V and J are TRBV30 and TRBJ1-6; 9 bases fit TRBD1. CDR3 size: 15 residues. The germline CDR1 and CDR2 sequences are GTSNPN and SVGIG (reference sequence). Trimming cost V 2 bases and J 10 bases; bases outside gene matches: 9. DNA of the CDR3: TGTGCCTGGAGTATGTGGGGACAGGGAGACTCACCCCTCCACTTT. Translation gives CAWSMWGQGDSPLHF.

This clone was seen a few times. This chain uses TRBV9 with TRBJ1-2; 12 nucleotides align to TRBD1. This CDR3 has 17 residues. The trim removed 3 bases at V and 7 bases at J, leaving 13 bases unmatched. Germline V CDR1 and CDR2: SGDLS, YYNGEE. CDR3 loop: CASSGRDRGRIVSGYTF. The CDR3 DNA is TGTGCCAGCAGCGGCCGGGACAGGGGGCGTATCGTCAGTGGCTACACCTTC.

This rearrangement joins TRBV6-1 to TRBJ1-1, with D possibly being TRBD1 (6 bases). The CDR3 contains 14 residues. The V and J ends lost 3 bases and 5 bases respectively, with 13 bases between them. Germline V CDR1 and CDR2: MNHNS, SASEGT. The CDR3 region is CASSDSGGRTEAFF. The DNA for the CDR3 is TGTGCCAGCAGTGATTCGGGGGGGCGGACTGAAGCTTTCTTT.

The chain employs TRBV28 and TRBJ1-2, with 10 bases identical to TRBD1. V lost 3 bases and J lost 3; bases outside the gene matches: 4. The germline V gene has CDR1 MDHEN and CDR2 SYDVKM. This CDR3 has 15 residues. CDR3 DNA sequence: TGTGCCAGCAGTTTGTCGGGACAGGGGCACTATGGCTACACCTTC. Residues: CASSLSGQGHYGYTF.

The chain joins TRBV12-3 or TRBV12-4 to TRBJ2-4; 7 bases agree with TRBD1. This CDR3 region has 13 residues. Losses at the gene ends were 5 bases for V and 12 bases for J; bases not matched to a gene: 10. The DNA of the CDR3 is TGTGCCAGCAGTCCCCAGACAGGGCCGGGTCAGTACTTC. This codes for CASSPQTGPGQYF.

The V and J genes are TRBV4-1 and TRBJ2-7; 12 bases agree with TRBD2. Germline CDR1 reads MGHRA; CDR2 reads YSYEKL. V trimming: 0 bases; J trimming: 12 bases; junction bases outside the gene matches: 6. This CDR3 is built from 14 residues. The CDR3 sequence: CASSQDLLAGGRYF. CDR3 DNA: TGCGCCAGCAGCCAAGATCTGCTAGCGGGAGGGAGGTACTTC.

The sample holds a few counts of this clone. This chain links TRBV7-2 with TRBJ2-2; no firm D call. Germline CDR1 SGHTA, CDR2 FQGNSA. V lost 5 bases and J 0 bases, leaving 13 bases between the germline ends. This CDR3 region has 16 residues. Written as DNA, the CDR3 is TGTGCCAGCAGCGCCCACGGTGGGGCGAACACCGGGGAGCTGTTTTTT. This sequence encodes CASSAHGGANTGELFF. The full variable domain, rest sourced from reference TRBV7-2 and TRBJ2-2, is GAGVSQSPSNKVTEKGKDVELRCDPISGHTALYWYRQSLGQGLEFLIYFQGNSAPDKSGLPSDRFSAERTGGSVSTLTIQRTQQEDSAVYLCASSAHGGANTGELFFGEGSRLTVL.

V gene TRBV4-2 combines with J gene TRBJ2-5, with 9 bases identical to TRBD2. The end of the DNA aligns better with TRBJ2-7, so the J call may be wrong. The V gene's germline CDR1 is LGHNA and CDR2 YNFKEQ. This CDR3 has 15 amino acids. As DNA, the CDR3 is TGTGCCAGCAGCCAAAGGGCGGGAGGGCCCTACGAGCAGTACTTC. Translated: CASSQRAGGPYEQYF.

J is TRBJ1-1 and V is TRBV7-9, with 8 bases matching TRBD1. The V segment lost 1 base and the J segment 1 base; nucleotides outside the gene matches: 8. This CDR3 region has 17 residues. Germline V gene data show CDR1 as SEHNR and CDR2 as FQNEAQ (reference sequence). The CDR3 sequence is CASSLEPGQGRNTEAFF. The CDR3, as DNA: TGTGCCAGCAGCTTAGAGCCAGGACAGGGTCGGAACACTGAAGCTTTCTTT.

This clone appeared once. The rearrangement joins TRBV10-3 to TRBJ2-7; 10 nucleotides match TRBD1. V lost 9 bases to trimming and J lost 1 base; unmatched junction nucleotides: 6. Germline V gene sequence: CDR1 ENHRY, CDR2 SYGVKD. This CDR3 contains 14 residues. In nucleotides, the CDR3 is TGTGCCATTTCAGGGGACAGGGGTTCCTACGAGCAGTACTTC. It encodes CAISGDRGSYEQYF.

The rearrangement uses TRBV19 and TRBJ2-2; D is ambiguous. CDR3 length: 14 residues. The ends were cut back, 4 bases at V and 2 bases at J, with 8 bases in the middle. Looked up from germline, CDR1 is LNHDA and CDR2 is SQIVND (reference sequence). CDR3 coding DNA: TGTGCCAGTAGTACCCAGGCTAACACCGGGGAGCTGTTTTTT. This gives the protein CASSTQANTGELFF. The full variable domain, rest sourced from reference TRBV19 and TRBJ2-2, is DGGITQSPKYLFRKEGQNVTLSCEQNLNHDAMYWYRQDPGQGLRLIYYSQIVNDFQKGDIAEGYSVSREKKESFPLTVTSAQKNPTAFYLCASSTQANTGELFFGEGSRLTVL.

The CDR3 protein is CAWSVPLRQFF. The DNA of the CDR3 is TGTGCCTGGAGTGTACCCCTGCGGCAGTTCTTC. The chain carries TRBV30 and TRBJ2-1; D gene unclear. CDR1 is GTSNPN, CDR2 SVGIG, per germline (reference sequence). Trimming cost V 0 bases and J 12 bases, with 9 bases left between them. The length of the CDR3 is 11 residues.

The chain links TRBV6-5 to TRBJ1-5; D is unclear. The CDR3 runs to 14 residues. CDR1 MNHEY and CDR2 SVGAGI come from the germline V gene. V was cut by 0 bases and J by 6 bases, with 9 bases left in between. CDR3 amino acids: CASSYSGSGQPQHF. CDR3 DNA sequence: TGTGCCAGCAGTTACTCAGGGTCGGGTCAGCCCCAGCATTTT.

The V and J genes are TRBV6-6 and TRBJ1-1, with TRBD1 as a possible D gene (5 bases). Trimming removed 6 bases at V and 11 bases at J, with 16 bases between. In germline, CDR1 is MNHNY, CDR2 SVGAGI (reference sequence). This CDR3 comprises 12 residues. The CDR3 protein is CASRGEESGAFF. CDR3 bases: TGTGCCAGCAGAGGGGAAGAATCGGGCGCTTTCTTT.

The chain employs TRBV19 and TRBJ2-3; 7 bases are a match to TRBD1. The CDR3 is 15 amino acids. Germline CDR1 LNHDA, CDR2 SQIVND (reference sequence). The J segment lost 6 bases and the V segment lost 6 bases, leaving 12 bases of the junction unmatched. The CDR3 DNA reads TGTGCCAGTAGCGGTGACAGGGCACTTGCGGATACGCAGTATTTT. The encoded protein is CASSGDRALADTQYF.

The chain combines TRBV13 with TRBJ1-6; 7 nucleotides agree with TRBD1. V shed 1 base, J shed 7 bases, and the junction held 1 base outside the gene matches. CDR1 is PRHDT, CDR2 FYEKMQ, per germline (reference sequence). This CDR3 is 14 amino acids long. CDR3 sequence: CASSLEQGNSPLHF. The DNA of the CDR3 is TGTGCCAGCAGCTTAGAACAGGGGAATTCACCCCTCCACTTT. Drawing the rest from reference TRBV13 and TRBJ1-6, the complete variable domain is AAGVIQSPRHLIKEKRETATLKCYPIPRHDTVYWYQQGPGQDPQFLISFYEKMQSDKGSIPDRFSAQQFSDYHSELNMSSLELGDSALYFCASSLEQGNSPLHFGNGTRLTVT.

The chain recombines TRBV28 with TRBJ2-2; 10 bases line up with TRBD2. Trimming at V came to 9 bases and at J to 1 base, leaving 11 bases not matched to a gene. Germline CDR1 reads MDHEN; CDR2 reads SYDVKM. CDR3 length: 17 amino acids. The CDR3 region is CARRSVAGGQNTGELFF. DNA for the CDR3: TGTGCCAGAAGATCTGTAGCGGGGGGACAGAACACCGGGGAGCTGTTTTTT.